What follows are 28 T cell receptor beta chains derived from one specimen sequenced in a study of blood T cell repertoires in COVID-19. The protocol was immunoSEQ multiplex PCR, while the TCRdb copy is restricted to in-frame clones and leaves out a portion. The sample contains tens of thousands of clones, about 87% of which appear only once. The specimen sequenced was peripheral blood. The receptors were gathered from a human donor with active COVID-19. The donor label of this sample is uncertain.

The DNA for the CDR3 is TGTGCCAGCAGCTCGACAGCGAGGACCGGGGCCAACGTCCTGACTTTC. This codes for CASSSTARTGANVLTF. The J gene is TRBJ2-6, the V gene TRBV5-8, with D tentatively TRBD1 (5 bases). The V gene lost 3 bases and the J gene lost 4 bases, with 14 bases spanning the gap. The CDR3 has 16 amino acids. Germline lookup yields CDR1 SGHTS and CDR2 YDEGEE.

The chain employs TRBV2 and TRBJ1-2; D might be TRBD1 (6 bases). This CDR3 spans 13 amino acids. V lost 8 bases and J lost 6, with 16 bases in between. CDR1 is SNHLY, CDR2 FYNNEI, per germline. The CDR3 is CASRLQGLDGYTF. CDR3 coding DNA: TGTGCCAGCCGCCTACAGGGATTGGATGGCTACACCTTC.

Concerning this clone itself: An end of the junction differs from the germline gene, which may be a read error. The chain couples TRBV9 to TRBJ2-7, with TRBD2 matching over 7 bases. The CDR3 runs 14 residues. CDR1 SGDLS and CDR2 YYNGEE come from the germline V gene. CDR3 residues: CAGSEAGVPYEQYF. As DNA, the CDR3 is TGTGCCGGCAGCGAGGCGGGGGTCCCCTACGAGCAGTACTTC.

The V gene is TRBV10-2, the J gene TRBJ1-2, with 9 bases fitting TRBD1. This CDR3 region has 15 residues. Germline V gives CDR1 WSHSY, CDR2 SAAADI. Unmatched junction bases numbered 5, after V lost 2 bases and J lost 4 bases. The CDR3 here is CASSEIQGAGYGYTF. The CDR3 bases are TGCGCCAGCAGTGAGATACAGGGGGCTGGCTATGGCTACACCTTC.

With respect to this clone: Different DNA sequences within this sample yield the same CDR3. This chain joins TRBV5-4 and TRBJ2-1, with D tentatively TRBD2 (6 bases). Germline CDR1 is SGHNT and CDR2 is YYREEE (reference sequence). The CDR3 is 15 amino acids. Trimming pared 1 base from V and 0 bases from J, leaving 8 bases between. This CDR3 reads CASSLTSSSYNEQFF. In nucleotides, the CDR3 is TGTGCCAGCAGCTTGACTAGCAGCTCCTACAATGAGCAGTTCTTC. Together with reference TRBV5-4 and TRBJ2-1, the CDR3 gives the full variable domain: ETGVTQSPTHLIKTRGQQVTLRCSSQSGHNTVSWYQQALGQGPQFIFQYYREEENGRGNFPPRFSGLQFPNYSSELNVNALELDDSALYLCASSLTSSSYNEQFFGPGTRLTVL.

This clone was seen a few times. The chain combines TRBV27 with TRBJ1-1; D is possibly TRBD1 (5 bases). Trimming shortened V by 6 bases and J by 3 bases, and 23 bases separated the two germline ends. This CDR3 comprises 17 residues. Germline V gives CDR1 MNHEY, CDR2 SMNVEV (reference sequence). The CDR3 coding sequence is TGTGCCAGCAGGCCCCTCCGGGGGGTGAGGGTCGACACTGAAGCTTTCTTT. It codes for CASRPLRGVRVDTEAFF.

The DNA for the CDR3 is TGTGCCAGCTGGACCCCAACAGGGGTGAGCACTGAAGCTTTCTTT. This translates into CASWTPTGVSTEAFF. The rearrangement joins TRBV6-6 to TRBJ1-1; 7 nucleotides match TRBD1. Per germline, CDR1 MNHNY and CDR2 SVGAGI (reference sequence). V lost 8 bases, J lost 4 bases, and 13 bases stayed unmatched. This CDR3 has 15 residues.

Only one count was recorded for this clone. The rearrangement uses TRBV27 and TRBJ1-1, with TRBD1 as a possible D gene (6 bases). CDR3 size: 16 residues. With 5 bases removed from V and 5 bases from J, the gap between germline ends came to 21 bases. Germline assignment: CDR1 MNHEY and CDR2 SMNVEV (reference sequence). CDR3 in DNA: TGTGCCAGCAGTCCGAACTACGGGGACATTAGTACTGAAGCTTTCTTT. Translating gives CASSPNYGDISTEAFF.

Note on this clone: At the DNA level, this CDR3 is encoded by other sequences in the same sample as well. This rearrangement joins TRBV5-1 to TRBJ1-1, with 10 bases fitting TRBD1. CDR1 is SGHRS and CDR2 is YFSETQ in the germline V gene. The junction had 2 bases not matched to a gene; V was cut back by 4 bases and J by 2 bases. There are 14 residues in the CDR3. CDR3 DNA: TGCGCCAGCAGCGGACAGGGGGGCAACACTGAAGCTTTCTTT. Amino acid sequence: CASSGQGGNTEAFF.

The V and J genes are TRBV15 and TRBJ2-1, with TRBD2 matching 10 bases. Trimming cost V 0 bases and J 5 bases; bases outside gene matches: 10. The germline CDR1 and CDR2 sequences are LNHNV and YYDKDF (reference sequence). This CDR3 comprises 18 residues. The CDR3 reads CATSRDRLAGVNHNEQFF. CDR3 DNA: TGTGCCACCAGCAGAGATAGGCTAGCGGGGGTGAACCACAATGAGCAGTTCTTC.

The chain uses TRBV10-1 and TRBJ1-5; D may be TRBD1 (5 bases). CDR3 length equals 14 residues. The germline V gene encodes CDR1 WNHNN and CDR2 SYGVQD (reference sequence). Trimming removed 11 bases from V and 3 bases from J, with 17 bases in between. The CDR3 nucleotides are TGCGCCCAATGGGCGGGGGAGGACAATCAGCCCCAGCATTTT. As protein: CAQWAGEDNQPQHF.

The CDR3, as DNA: TGTGCCAGCATGGGGACAGGGGGCTGGGACATTCAGTACTTC. Protein product: CASMGTGGWDIQYF. The chain couples TRBV6-6 to TRBJ2-4, with TRBD1 matching 12 bases. Germline lookup yields CDR1 MNHNY and CDR2 SVGAGI (reference sequence). This CDR3 region has 14 residues. The J segment lost 8 bases and the V segment lost 7 bases, leaving 6 bases of the junction unmatched.

This clone was recorded once. V and J are TRBV4-3 and TRBJ2-7, with TRBD2 matching over 11 bases. This CDR3 spans 18 amino acids. The J segment lost 2 bases and the V segment lost 5 bases, leaving 14 bases of the junction unmatched. Germline V gene lookup returns CDR1 LGHNA and CDR2 YSLEER. The CDR3 reads CASSGLGTSGGVAYEQYF. DNA of the CDR3: TGCGCCAGCAGCGGTCTCGGGACTAGCGGTGGTGTGGCCTACGAGCAGTACTTC.

Of note for this clone: At one end the junction does not follow the germline gene, possibly because of a read error. This rearrangement joins TRBV11-3 to TRBJ2-1; TRBD1 is a possible D gene (6 bases). Germline V gene lookup returns CDR1 SGHNT and CDR2 YENEEA. The CDR3 runs 14 residues. In DNA, the CDR3 is TGTGCCAGCAGCCTAGACAGGTTCTACAATGAGCAGTTCTTC. This gives the protein CASSLDRFYNEQFF.

The J gene is TRBJ1-6, the V gene TRBV7-6, with 9 nucleotides matching TRBD1. J lost 9 bases, V lost 5 bases, and 11 bases had no gene match. From germline, CDR1 is SGHVS and CDR2 FNYEAQ. This CDR3 region has 16 residues. CDR3 sequence: CASSRNPGQGGSPLHF. The CDR3 DNA follows: TGTGCCAGCAGCAGGAACCCGGGACAGGGTGGTTCACCCCTCCACTTT.

The genes are TRBV29-1 and TRBJ2-5; maybe TRBD1 (5 bases). The CDR3 extends over 13 amino acids. CDR1 SQVTM and CDR2 ANQGSEA come from the germline V gene. The V and J ends lost 7 bases and 5 bases respectively, with 17 bases between them. CDR3 sequence: CSGRFGARETQYF. CDR3 in DNA: TGCAGCGGCCGCTTTGGGGCTAGGGAGACCCAGTACTTC.

The chain has TRBV30 and TRBJ1-1; TRBD1 matches at 7 bases. This CDR3 comprises 13 residues. J lost 4 bases, V lost 3 bases, and 5 bases had no gene match. Germline V gene lookup returns CDR1 GTSNPN and CDR2 SVGIG (reference sequence). CDR3: CAWSLRTGTEAFF. CDR3 in DNA: TGTGCCTGGAGCCTTAGGACAGGCACTGAAGCTTTCTTT.

The chain couples TRBV5-1 to TRBJ2-3; D might be TRBD1 (7 bases). CDR3 size: 15 residues. Germline V gene sequence: CDR1 SGHRS, CDR2 YFSETQ. V shed 2 bases and J shed 2 bases, with 12 bases lying between them. The CDR3 region has the DNA TGCGCCAGCAGCTTACAGGGGCGGGACACAGATACGCAGTATTTT. Translation: CASSLQGRDTDTQYF.

This clone has a handful of counts. The CDR3 DNA is TGCGCCAGCAGCCAATCGGCGGCGAACACCGGGGAGCTGTTTTTT. Protein sequence: CASSQSAANTGELFF. V gene TRBV4-3 combines with J gene TRBJ2-2; D remains unclear. This CDR3 has 15 residues. Germline CDR1 and CDR2: LGHNA and YSLEER. V lost 2 bases and J lost 0, with 7 bases in between.

In its sample, this clone was seen a few times. The chain has TRBV9 and TRBJ2-2, with TRBD2 matching over 10 bases. CDR3 length equals 22 residues. The ends lost 0 bases at V and 4 bases at J; junction bases unmatched: 21. Germline V gene sequence: CDR1 SGDLS, CDR2 YYNGEE. CDR3 coding DNA: TGTGCCAGCAGCGTAGCTAGGGGTAAGGCTAGCGGGGGCCTAAGGGGCACCGGGGAGCTGTTTTTT. This codes for CASSVARGKASGGLRGTGELFF.

This sequence joins TRBV19 and TRBJ2-4, with D perhaps matching TRBD2 (5 bases). Germline V gives CDR1 LNHDA, CDR2 SQIVND (reference sequence). The ends were cut back, 3 bases at V and 6 bases at J, with 15 bases in the middle. This CDR3 is 15 amino acids long. The DNA for the CDR3 is TGTGCCAGTAGTATCAATACCGGTCGGGGAAACATTCAGTACTTC. It codes for CASSINTGRGNIQYF. The variable domain in full, with the rest retrieved from reference TRBV19 and TRBJ2-4, is DGGITQSPKYLFRKEGQNVTLSCEQNLNHDAMYWYRQDPGQGLRLIYYSQIVNDFQKGDIAEGYSVSREKKESFPLTVTSAQKNPTAFYLCASSINTGRGNIQYFGAGTRLSVL.

The rearrangement joins TRBV28 to TRBJ1-2; no clear D. Trimming removed 6 bases from V and 2 bases from J, with 16 bases in between. The CDR3 consists of 15 residues. CDR1 MDHEN and CDR2 SYDVKM come from the germline V gene. In DNA, the CDR3 is TGTGCCAGCAGCACGATCCCGACTTGGAACTATGGCTACACCTTC. It encodes CASSTIPTWNYGYTF.

As concerns this clone: Mismatch with germline at one junction end may stem from a read error. The genes are TRBV7-7 and TRBJ2-2, with 9 nucleotides matching TRBD1. Germline V lookup: CDR1 SSHAT, CDR2 FNYEAQ (reference sequence). The CDR3 consists of 15 residues. Here the CDR3 DNA reads TGTGCTAGCAGCTGGGGACAGGGAACCTCCGGGGAGCTGTTTTTT. Amino acids: CASSWGQGTSGELFF.

The rearrangement links TRBV4-3 to TRBJ2-3; TRBD1 aligns across 8 bases. Germline loops: CDR1 LGHNA, CDR2 YSLEER. Trimming took 0 bases from V and 6 from J; bases not matched to a gene: 8. The CDR3 length is 16 residues. CDR3 protein: CASSQELTGEGDTQYF. Written as DNA, the CDR3 is TGCGCCAGCAGCCAAGAGCTGACAGGGGAAGGCGATACGCAGTATTTT.

The chain has TRBV3-1 (or the pseudogene TRBV3-2) and TRBJ2-1, with a weak D call TRBD2 (6 bases). The CDR3 runs 16 residues. V was cut by 3 bases and J by 3 bases, with 15 bases left in between. The germline V gene has CDR1 LGHDT and CDR2 YNNKEL (reference sequence). The CDR3 nucleotides are TGTGCCAGCAGCCAGAAACGTCTAGCGATCTACAATGAGCAGTTCTTC. Amino acids: CASSQKRLAIYNEQFF.

The chain employs TRBV9 and TRBJ2-3; D gene ambiguous. The CDR3 is 14 amino acids. Germline V gives CDR1 SGDLS, CDR2 YYNGEE. Trimming stripped 0 bases from V and 0 bases from J, with 5 bases between. The CDR3 is CASSVAVSTDTQYF. CDR3 sequence (DNA): TGTGCCAGCAGCGTAGCAGTAAGCACAGATACGCAGTATTTT.

V and J are TRBV6-5 and TRBJ1-2, with a tentative D call TRBD1 (5 bases). The germline V gene encodes CDR1 MNHEY and CDR2 SVGAGI. The CDR3 has 12 amino acids. V was clipped by 5 bases and J by 7 bases, with 11 bases between them. In DNA form, the CDR3 reads TGTGCCAGCAGTAATTTGGGGCGTGGCTACACCTTC. Its translation is CASSNLGRGYTF.

The V gene is TRBV21-1, the J gene TRBJ1-1. TRBV21-1 is classified as a pseudogene. The CDR3 covers 13 residues. In nucleotides, the CDR3 is TGTGCCAGCAGCAAAGGGAATTTCCAGGCGGGTTTCTTT. Translation gives CASSKGNFQAGFF.